Detailed here is one TCR beta chain. Methods used by the authors: Reference gene primers were amplified, and this amplification served to estimate nucleated cell counts. Generated by immunoSEQ multiplex PCR, the TCRdb table keeps only in-frame clones and is missing some. The DNA gave D and trimming, while V, J and clone size come from that table. The profile covers some 73,000 clones, with about 82% appearing a single time and around a tenth taken by the ten largest. The data originate from a study of blood T cell repertoires in COVID-19. V lost 6 bases to trimming and J lost 6 bases; unmatched junction nucleotides: 17. The CDR3 length is 18 residues. Looked up from germline, CDR1 is MDHEN and CDR2 is SYDVKM.

This receptor was identified in a man aged 50-60 years with COVID-19, enrolled during active disease. The chain couples TRBV28 to TRBJ2-1; 10 bases map to TRBD1. Sample: peripheral blood. CDR3 in DNA: TGTGCCAGCAGCTACCTTTACGTCTGGGACAGGGGAGGCAATGAGCAGTTCTTC. It is translated as CASSYLYVWDRGGNEQFF.